This is a list of T cell receptor beta chains from one sample in a study of blood T cell repertoires in COVID-19. Clones were sequenced by immunoSEQ multiplex PCR, and TCRdb holds only the in-frame ones, with some missing. The sample shows about 47,000 clones, roughly 80% of them seen only once. The specimen sequenced was peripheral blood. The receptors come from a man aged 55 to 70 with active COVID-19. The CDR3 runs from the conserved cysteine through the conserved F or W. The order of the fields is clone size, D gene, J gene, V gene, CDR3 protein, CDR3 DNA. D genes are given only for firm matches. Size values are once, few and many counts, or a class for expanded clones, and some rows have none.

NA NA TRBJ2-5 TRBV21-1 CASSKNRDRGVCKTQYF TGTGCCAGCAGCAAGAACCGGGACAGGGGAGTTTGCAAGACCCAGTACTTC
NA NA TRBJ1-2 TRBV6-5 CASKKSPGGYTF TGTGCCAGCAAAAAAAGTCCCGGTGGCTACACCTTC
NA TRBD2 TRBJ2-1 TRBV7-2 CASSLGGGRSYNEQFF TGTGCCAGCAGCTTAGGCGGGGGGCGCTCCTACAATGAGCAGTTCTTC
NA TRBD1 TRBJ1-2 TRBV2 CASRRGQANYGYTF TGTGCCAGCAGGAGGGGACAGGCAAACTATGGCTACACCTTC
NA TRBD2 TRBJ2-7 TRBV30 CASSGLAGRAYEQYF TGTGCCTCCTCGGGACTAGCGGGCCGGGCCTACGAGCAGTACTTC
NA NA TRBJ2-1 TRBV9 CASSVETHSGYEQFF TGTGCCAGCAGCGTAGAGACGCATTCAGGCTATGAGCAGTTCTTC
NA TRBD1 TRBJ2-7 TRBV24-1 CATHRTGNYEQYF TGTGCCACCCACCGGACAGGGAACTACGAGCAGTACTTC
NA TRBD2 TRBJ2-1 TRBV11-2 CASSPPGGRGGSYNEQFF TGTGCCAGCAGCCCCCCGGGCGGGCGGGGGGGTAGCTACAATGAGCAGTTCTTC
NA TRBD2 TRBJ2-3 TRBV7-2 CASSRTSLLITDTQYF TGTGCCAGCAGCAGGACTAGCCTCCTTATCACAGATACGCAGTATTTT
few TRBD2 TRBJ2-7 TRBV6-5 CATEAGGSSGEQYF TGTGCCACCGAGGCCGGCGGGAGCTCTGGAGAGCAGTACTTC
NA NA TRBJ1-5 TRBV6-5 CASSYSEGTQPQHF TGTGCCAGCAGTTACTCTGAGGGAACTCAGCCCCAGCATTTT
NA NA TRBJ2-2 TRBV7-2 CASSSTGANTGELFF TGTGCCAGCAGCTCGACAGGAGCGAACACCGGGGAGCTGTTTTTT
NA TRBD2 TRBJ2-5 TRBV4-1 CASIPAYLAAKETQYF TGCGCCAGCATTCCCGCCTACCTAGCGGCTAAAGAGACCCAGTACTTC
NA NA TRBJ2-1 TRBV18 CASSPEGAGRNEQFF TGTGCCAGCTCACCTGAGGGCGCGGGTCGGAATGAGCAGTTCTTC
once TRBD2 TRBJ2-1 TRBV2 CASSPQILLAGAYNEQFF TGTGCCAGCAGTCCCCAAATCCTCCTAGCGGGGGCATACAATGAGCAGTTCTTC
NA NA TRBJ2-1 TRBV6-4 CASSDGGGNEQFF TGTGCCAGCAGTGATGGGGGCGGCAATGAGCAGTTCTTC
NA TRBD1 TRBJ2-7 TRBV9 CASSPGQGYEQYF TGTGCCAGCAGCCCCGGACAGGGCTACGAGCAGTACTTC
NA NA TRBJ2-7 TRBV11-2 CASSRTAYEQYF TGTGCCAGCAGCCGGACAGCCTACGAGCAGTACTTC
NA NA TRBJ2-1 TRBV28 CACKGILRGEQFF TGTGCCTGTAAAGGAATCCTAAGAGGTGAGCAGTTCTTC
once TRBD1 TRBJ2-5 TRBV10-3 CAISGQGAPGETQYF TGTGCCATCAGTGGACAGGGGGCGCCGGGAGAGACCCAGTACTTC